These 24 T cell receptor beta chains came from one sample sequenced in a study of cytomegalovirus exposure and HLA in healthy donors (dated by TCRdb to about 2017). Libraries were prepared through the immunoSEQ multiplex PCR assay. A mixture of 60 forward primers for TCR Vbeta segments and 13 reverse primers for TCR Jbeta segments was used in the multiplex PCR. The table comes from immuneACCESS by way of TCRdb, which keeps in-frame sequences with V and J called. Part of the clones is missing from these tables; in studies checked, under half for an unresolved V gene and the rest for unknown reasons. The sample records roughly 200,000 clones, just over 75% of which are singletons. The ten top clones hold around 2.8% of the sample. The sequenced material came from PBMCs. Receptor source: a woman in her sixties or seventies in good health and CMV-seropositive.

The V call is TRBV30, the J call TRBJ2-2; 7 bases map to TRBD1. This CDR3 comprises 14 residues. Per germline, CDR1 GTSNPN and CDR2 SVGIG (reference sequence). Losses at the gene ends were 4 bases for V and 7 bases for J; bases not matched to a gene: 9. The CDR3 DNA is TGTGCCTGGATGGTAGGGGGCCGGGGCGGGGAGCTGTTTTTT. This encodes CAWMVGGRGGELFF.

V is TRBV10-1 and J is TRBJ2-1, with TRBD1 matching 9 bases. CDR3 length equals 15 residues. V shed 6 bases and J 5 bases; nucleotides not matched to a gene: 8. Germline CDR1 WNHNN, CDR2 SYGVQD (reference sequence). The CDR3 nucleotides are TGCGCCAGCAGAAGAGACAGGGGGTCCCACAATGAGCAGTTCTTC. Translation: CASRRDRGSHNEQFF.

This chain uses TRBV28 with TRBJ2-5; D possibly corresponds to TRBD2 (6 bases). Gene TRBJ2-7 matches the end of the DNA better, so the J call may be wrong. The CDR3 extends over 12 amino acids. CDR1 and CDR2 from the germline V gene are MDHEN and SYDVKM. CDR3 nucleotide sequence: TGTGCCAGCAAGGAGGGTAAGCGCGAGCAGTACTTC. Protein: CASKEGKREQYF.

This chain uses TRBV7-8 with TRBJ1-1; TRBD1 might be the D (6 bases). This CDR3 region has 17 residues. Germline V gene data show CDR1 as SGHVS and CDR2 as FQNEAQ. Trimming shortened V by 0 bases and J by 2 bases, and 16 bases separated the two germline ends. CDR3 coding DNA: TGTGCCAGCAGCTTAGCGCTGGGCAGGGGCCTTAACACTGAAGCTTTCTTT. Protein sequence: CASSLALGRGLNTEAFF.

The rearrangement uses TRBV6-6 and TRBJ1-5; TRBD1 matches 7 bases. CDR1 is MNHNY and CDR2 is SVGAGI in the germline V gene (reference sequence). This CDR3 comprises 16 residues. V lost 1 base and J lost 6; bases outside the gene matches: 9. CDR3 sequence: CASSYLPQGGGQPQHF. CDR3 DNA: TGTGCCAGCAGTTACTTGCCTCAGGGGGGCGGTCAGCCCCAGCATTTT.

This sequence joins TRBV6-1 and TRBJ1-2, with 7 bases lining up with TRBD1. The CDR3 covers 17 residues. Losses at the gene ends were 3 bases for V and 4 bases for J; bases not matched to a gene: 14. Germline V lookup: CDR1 MNHNS, CDR2 SASEGT. The CDR3 reads CASSDSRQGGMSYGYTF. CDR3 coding DNA: TGTGCCAGCAGTGATTCGAGACAGGGAGGAATGAGCTATGGCTACACCTTC.

This clone was picked up one time. V and J are TRBV7-2 and TRBJ1-1; D remains unclear. Germline V gene data show CDR1 as SGHTA and CDR2 as FQGNSA. This CDR3 has 13 residues. Trimming cost V 1 base and J 1 base, with 4 bases left between them. In DNA form, the CDR3 reads TGTGCCAGCAGCTTAGAGCAGAACACTGAAGCTTTCTTT. This translates into CASSLEQNTEAFF.

The gene calls are TRBV10-1 and TRBJ2-3; D gene unclear. Between the trimmed V and J ends, which lost 3 bases and 3 bases, there was a span of 7 bases. The CDR3 sequence is 13 residues long. Germline CDR1 WNHNN, CDR2 SYGVQD (reference sequence). CDR3 nucleotide sequence: TGCGCCAGCAGTGACCCGGGTACAGATACGCAGTATTTT. Residues: CASSDPGTDTQYF.

This chain links TRBV27 with TRBJ2-1; TRBD1 might be the D (5 bases). The germline V gene encodes CDR1 MNHEY and CDR2 SMNVEV (reference sequence). V was shortened by 5 bases and J by 1 base, with 9 bases between the two germline ends. This CDR3 is 14 amino acids long. The chain's CDR3 is CASSLQESYNEQFF. Written as DNA, the CDR3 is TGTGCCAGCAGTCTACAGGAGTCCTACAATGAGCAGTTCTTC.

This sequence joins TRBV5-4 and TRBJ2-3, with D possibly TRBD1 on 6 matching bases. The CDR3 contains 15 residues. V was clipped by 2 bases and J by 5 bases, with 15 bases between them. CDR1 is SGHNT, CDR2 YYREEE, per germline (reference sequence). The CDR3 coding sequence is TGTGCCAGCAGCTTCGGACAGCCGCCGAGAGATACGCAGTATTTT. It translates to CASSFGQPPRDTQYF.

The genes are TRBV19 and TRBJ1-5; 8 positions match TRBD1. This CDR3 is built from 13 residues. The trim removed 6 bases at V and 15 bases at J, leaving 13 bases unmatched. Germline loops: CDR1 LNHDA, CDR2 SQIVND (reference sequence). The chain's CDR3 is CASSDRGRQSGHF. CDR3 coding DNA: TGTGCCAGTAGCGACAGGGGTAGACAATCGGGGCATTTT.

V is TRBV2 and J is TRBJ1-1; D possibly corresponds to TRBD1 (6 bases). Germline values: CDR1 SNHLY, CDR2 FYNNEI. This CDR3 spans 13 amino acids. Trimming took 9 bases from V and 3 from J, leaving 14 bases between them. The CDR3: CASPRGRDTEAFF. CDR3 bases: TGTGCCAGTCCAAGGGGGAGGGACACTGAAGCTTTCTTT.

The chain recombines TRBV7-2 with TRBJ2-1, with 12 bases that match TRBD2. Unmatched junction bases numbered 4, after V lost 5 bases and J lost 5 bases. CDR3 length equals 15 residues. Germline V CDR1 and CDR2: SGHTA, FQGNSA. Here the CDR3 reads CASSPRLAGDNEQFF. The DNA of the CDR3 is TGTGCCAGCAGCCCTCGACTAGCGGGGGACAATGAGCAGTTCTTC.

This clone was recorded a few times. V and J are TRBV7-2 and TRBJ1-2; 7 bases are a match to TRBD1. With V trimmed by 0 bases and J by 4 bases, 2 bases remained unmatched. This CDR3 spans 14 amino acids. Germline V gives CDR1 SGHTA, CDR2 FQGNSA. CDR3 protein: CASSLAAGGYGYTF. For the CDR3, the DNA is TGTGCCAGCAGCTTAGCCGCAGGGGGCTATGGCTACACCTTC.

In its sample, this clone was seen a few times. This rearrangement joins TRBV6-5 to TRBJ1-6; D possibly corresponds to TRBD1 (5 bases). Looked up from germline, CDR1 is MNHEY and CDR2 is SVGAGI. V gave up 6 bases and J gave up 10 bases, with 10 bases separating them. This CDR3 has 12 residues. The CDR3 region is CASSQGGSPLHF. Written as DNA, the CDR3 is TGTGCCAGCAGCCAGGGTGGCTCACCCCTCCACTTT.

V and J are TRBV4-3 and TRBJ2-1, with 9 bases fitting TRBD2. CDR3 size: 16 residues. The germline gives CDR1 LGHNA, CDR2 YSLEER. Trimming cost V 0 bases and J 7 bases; bases outside gene matches: 7. CDR3 protein: CASSQERAGGGNEQFF. CDR3 bases: TGCGCCAGCAGCCAAGAACGGGCGGGGGGGGGTAATGAGCAGTTCTTC.

This chain connects TRBV4-2 to TRBJ2-5; D is perhaps TRBD2 (6 bases). Germline CDR1 and CDR2: LGHNA and YNFKEQ. V gave up 0 bases and J gave up 5 bases, with 16 bases separating them. The CDR3 is made up of 16 amino acids. The CDR3 DNA is TGTGCCAGCAGCCAAGAGACGGGGCGGGGTCGGGAGACCCAGTACTTC. Protein sequence: CASSQETGRGRETQYF.

V is TRBV7-8 and J is TRBJ1-6; 7 nucleotides agree with TRBD1. The CDR3 runs 14 residues. V lost 5 bases to trimming and J lost 5 bases; unmatched junction nucleotides: 3. Per germline, CDR1 SGHVS and CDR2 FQNEAQ. CDR3 DNA: TGTGCCAGCAGCCGCGGGACAGATAATTCACCCCTCCACTTT. Protein: CASSRGTDNSPLHF.

The chain recombines TRBV30 with TRBJ2-5, with no clear D. Trimming took 0 bases from V and 7 from J, leaving 12 bases between them. CDR1 is GTSNPN and CDR2 is SVGIG in the germline V gene (reference sequence). CDR3 size: 13 residues. The DNA of the CDR3 is TGTGCCTGGAGTGTAGTGACAACTGGGACCCAGTACTTC. Translating it yields CAWSVVTTGTQYF. The full variable domain, its missing parts supplied by reference TRBV30 and TRBJ2-5, is SQTIHQWPATLVQPVGSPLSLECTVEGTSNPNLYWYRQAAGRGLQLLFYSVGIGQISSEVPQNLSASRPQDRQFILSSKKLLLSDSGFYLCAWSVVTTGTQYFGPGTRLLVL.

The V call is TRBV6-5, the J call TRBJ1-1, with no clear D. This CDR3 is 15 amino acids long. With 6 bases removed from V and 0 bases from J, the gap between germline ends came to 14 bases. The germline V gene has CDR1 MNHEY and CDR2 SVGAGI. This CDR3 is CASRRNTVMNTEAFF. CDR3 DNA: TGTGCCAGCAGACGAAATACAGTCATGAACACTGAAGCTTTCTTT.

The sample holds a few counts of this clone. The germline gene is not matched at one end of the junction; a read error may be the cause. J is TRBJ2-6 and V is TRBV19; 8 bases are shared with TRBD1. The CDR3 loop spans 22 amino acids. Per the germline V gene, CDR1 is LNHDA and CDR2 is SQIVND (reference sequence). CDR3 nucleotides: TGTGCCAGTAGTAAGAGGGGGCAGGGGGCTACGTATGGGCGCTCTTGGGCCAACGTCCTGACTTTC. Translated, it gives CASSKRGQGATYGRSWANVLTF. Supplemented by reference TRBV19 and TRBJ2-6, the full variable domain reads DGGITQSPKYLFRKEGQNVTLSCEQNLNHDAMYWYRQDPGQGLRLIYYSQIVNDFQKGDIAEGYSVSREKKESFPLTVTSAQKNPTAFYLCASSKRGQGATYGRSWANVLTFGAGSRLTVL.

The chain joins TRBV5-1 to TRBJ2-3, with 7 nucleotides matching TRBD2. The CDR3 length is 18 residues. Germline CDR1 and CDR2: SGHRS and YFSETQ. The ends lost 4 bases at V and 0 bases at J; junction bases unmatched: 14. This CDR3 reads CASSPGLQSTPSTDTQYF. CDR3 nucleotides: TGCGCCAGCAGCCCGGGACTACAAAGTACCCCTAGCACAGATACGCAGTATTTT. The complete variable domain, with remaining parts taken from reference TRBV5-1 and TRBJ2-3, reads KAGVTQTPRYLIKTRGQQVTLSCSPISGHRSVSWYQQTPGQGLQFLFEYFSETQRNKGNFPGRFSGRQFSNSRSEMNVSTLELGDSALYLCASSPGLQSTPSTDTQYFGPGTRLTVL.

The CDR3 DNA sequence: TGTGCCAGCAGCTTAGCTTGGGCAGGAGGAGAAGCTTTCTTT. Its protein is CASSLAWAGGEAFF. The chain combines TRBV7-2 with TRBJ1-1; no clear D. Germline assignment: CDR1 SGHTA and CDR2 FQGNSA. This CDR3 spans 14 amino acids. V was trimmed by 0 bases and J by 8 bases, leaving 13 bases between them.

The rearrangement joins TRBV14 to TRBJ1-2, with a possible D match to TRBD1 (6 bases). The CDR3 length is 17 residues. CDR1 and CDR2 from the germline V gene are SGHDN and FVKESK. The V gene lost 0 bases and the J gene lost 5 bases, with 19 bases spanning the gap. The CDR3: CASSQEHRAPPKYGYTF. CDR3 in DNA: TGTGCCAGCAGCCAAGAGCACAGGGCTCCCCCCAAGTATGGCTACACCTTC.